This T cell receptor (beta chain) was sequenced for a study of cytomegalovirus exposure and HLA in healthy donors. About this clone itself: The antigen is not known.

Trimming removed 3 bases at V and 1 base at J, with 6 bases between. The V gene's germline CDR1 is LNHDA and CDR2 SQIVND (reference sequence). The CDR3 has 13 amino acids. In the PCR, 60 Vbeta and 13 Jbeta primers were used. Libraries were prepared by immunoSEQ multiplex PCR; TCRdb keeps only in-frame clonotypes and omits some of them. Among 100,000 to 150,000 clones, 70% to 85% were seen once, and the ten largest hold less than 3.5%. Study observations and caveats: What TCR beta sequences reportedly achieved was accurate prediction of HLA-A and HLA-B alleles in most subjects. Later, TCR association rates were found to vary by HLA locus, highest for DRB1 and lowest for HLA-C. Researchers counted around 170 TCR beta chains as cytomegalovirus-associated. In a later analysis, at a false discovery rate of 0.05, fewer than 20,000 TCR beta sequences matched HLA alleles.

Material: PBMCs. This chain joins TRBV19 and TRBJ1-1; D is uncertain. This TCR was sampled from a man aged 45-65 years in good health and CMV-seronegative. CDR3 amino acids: CASSMRENTEAFF. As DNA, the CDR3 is TGTGCCAGTAGTATGCGGGAGAACACTGAAGCTTTCTTT.